One T cell receptor (beta chain) is described in this entry. The sample holds a few counts of this clone. What antigen it recognizes has not been identified. No base quality values were provided; no much bigger clone lies one nucleotide off. Trimming takes 1 base from V and 3 bases from J, and the germline ends sit 12 bases apart. Reading the germline V gene (reference sequence) gives CDR1 LNHDA and CDR2 SQIVND. Taken from cysteine to phenylalanine, the CDR3 has 15 residues. CDR3 DNA only is kept here, 45 bases in frame from base 1. The entry originates in a study of control samples from healthy donors and cancer patients (dated by TCRdb to the early 2020s). Library method: the immunoSEQ multiplex PCR assay. TCRdb took this table from immuneACCESS and kept in-frame rearrangements with V and J called. Such tables lack part of the clones; where checked against another copy, unresolved V genes explain under half of the gap, and the rest is unexplained. A total of some 140,000 clones appear in this sample, roughly nine tenths of them only once. The ten biggest clones cover 8% to 9.5% of the sample.

In this chain, TRBV19 is recombined with TRBJ1-2; 6 matching bases give a weak D call of TRBD1. The origin of this receptor is a woman aged 25 to 39 in good health. Material: blood. Here is the DNA: TGTGCCAGTAGTATAGGTGGTGGGGGCGACTATGGCTACACCTTC. The resulting protein is CASSIGGGGDYGYTF.